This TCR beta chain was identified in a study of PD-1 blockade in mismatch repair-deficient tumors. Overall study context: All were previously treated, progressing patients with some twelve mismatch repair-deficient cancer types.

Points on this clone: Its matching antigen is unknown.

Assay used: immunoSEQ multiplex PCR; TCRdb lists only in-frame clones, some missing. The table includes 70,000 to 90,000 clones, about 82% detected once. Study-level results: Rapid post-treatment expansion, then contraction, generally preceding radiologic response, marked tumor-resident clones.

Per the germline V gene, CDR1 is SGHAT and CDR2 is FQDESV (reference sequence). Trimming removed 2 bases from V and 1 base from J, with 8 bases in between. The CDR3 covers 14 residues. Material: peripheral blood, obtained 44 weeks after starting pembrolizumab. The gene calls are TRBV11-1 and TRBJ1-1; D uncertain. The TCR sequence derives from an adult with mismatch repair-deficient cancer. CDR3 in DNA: TGTGCCAGCAGCTTAATGTCACCGAACACTGAAGCTTTCTTT. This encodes CASSLMSPNTEAFF.